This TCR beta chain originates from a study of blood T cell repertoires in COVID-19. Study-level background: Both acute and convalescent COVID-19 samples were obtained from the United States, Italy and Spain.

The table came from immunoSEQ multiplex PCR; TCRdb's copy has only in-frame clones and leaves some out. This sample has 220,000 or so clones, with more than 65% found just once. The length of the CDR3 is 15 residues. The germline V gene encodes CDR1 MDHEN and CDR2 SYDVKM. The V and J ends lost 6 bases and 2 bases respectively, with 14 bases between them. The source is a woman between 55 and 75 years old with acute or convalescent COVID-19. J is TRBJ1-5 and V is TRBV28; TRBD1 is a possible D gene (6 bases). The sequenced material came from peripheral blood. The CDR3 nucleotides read TGTGCCAGCAGAACGAACAGGGTGGGCAATCAGCCCCAGCATTTT. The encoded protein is CASRTNRVGNQPQHF.